The clone carrying this T cell receptor (beta chain) was seen a handful of times. Method: immunoSEQ multiplex PCR; TCRdb's copy keeps in-frame clones and lacks some. The repertoire has fewer than 25,000 clones, just under 40% of them found once; the top ten carry 0.66%. The data are from a study of graft-versus-host responses after intestinal transplantation. The CDR3 length is 11 residues. Germline V CDR1 and CDR2: DFQATT, SNEGSKA (reference sequence). The sequence derives from a human patient who received an intestinal transplant. The input for sequencing was alloreactive CD4+ T cells from a mixed lymphocyte reaction culture, taken before intestinal transplant. The sample's subset: CFSE-low proliferating T cells sorted from roughly six-day pre-transplant mixed lymphocyte reaction (GvH or HvG direction). The V and J genes are TRBV20-1 and TRBJ2-3, with TRBD1 as a possible D gene (6 bases). This CDR3 reads CSGTRTDTQYF. In DNA form, the CDR3 reads TGCAGCGGGACACGCACAGATACGCAGTATTTT.